Below, 32 T cell receptor beta chains from the same sample are listed, as sequenced in a study of shared clonotypes between healthy human individuals. Some clones are missing from TCRdb's copy, which holds only in-frame ones; the method was immunoSEQ multiplex PCR. Of about 490,000 clones listed, around 78% are singletons. Sequencing used PBMCs. The receptors stem from a woman aged 40 to 49 in good health. Some clones in this sample may be carry-over from other donors' samples.

This clone was counted ten times or more. This chain links TRBV11-2 with TRBJ2-7; D is unclear. Germline V CDR1 and CDR2: SGHAT, FQNNGV. The CDR3 consists of 15 residues. Trimming stripped 0 bases from V and 0 bases from J, with 9 bases between. The CDR3 DNA follows: TGTGCCAGCAGCTTAGATTATTCTATCTCCTACGAGCAGTACTTC. Protein: CASSLDYSISYEQYF. The entire variable domain, with the rest obtained from reference TRBV11-2 and TRBJ2-7, is as follows: EAGVAQSPRYKIIEKRQSVAFWCNPISGHATLYWYQQILGQGPKLLIQFQNNGVVDDSQLPKDRFSAERLKGVDSTLKIQPAKLEDSAVYLCASSLDYSISYEQYFGPGTRLTVT.

The rearrangement uses TRBV28 and TRBJ2-2; D might be TRBD1 or TRBD2, each matching 6 bases. CDR1 is MDHEN, CDR2 SYDVKM, per germline. The CDR3 has 13 residues. V shed 8 bases and J shed 3 bases, with 10 bases lying between them. CDR3 amino acids: CASHREDTGELFF. In DNA form, the CDR3 reads TGTGCCAGCCACAGGGAGGACACCGGGGAGCTGTTTTTT.

The V and J genes are TRBV19 and TRBJ1-2; maybe TRBD1 (6 bases). There are 15 residues in the CDR3. The V end lost 9 bases, the J end lost 3 bases, and 20 bases lay between the germline ends. Germline CDR1 LNHDA, CDR2 SQIVND (reference sequence). CDR3 DNA: TGTGCCAGCCACTCCCAGGGGTCCCCATACTATGGCTACACCTTC. Encoded protein: CASHSQGSPYYGYTF. Full variable domain (rest looked up from reference TRBV19 and TRBJ1-2): DGGITQSPKYLFRKEGQNVTLSCEQNLNHDAMYWYRQDPGQGLRLIYYSQIVNDFQKGDIAEGYSVSREKKESFPLTVTSAQKNPTAFYLCASHSQGSPYYGYTFGSGTRLTVV.

This chain links TRBV5-5 with TRBJ2-2; D is possibly TRBD2 (5 bases). Germline values: CDR1 SGHKS, CDR2 YYEKEE (reference sequence). V was pared by 2 bases and J by 4 bases, with 6 bases between. The CDR3 has 13 residues. CDR3 sequence (DNA): TGTGCCAGCAGCTTCGAGGGCACCGGGGAGCTGTTTTTT. Its translation: CASSFEGTGELFF. Supplemented by reference TRBV5-5 and TRBJ2-2, the full variable domain reads DAGVTQSPTHLIKTRGQQVTLRCSPISGHKSVSWYQQVLGQGPQFIFQYYEKEERGRGNFPDRFSARQFPNYSSELNVNALLLGDSALYLCASSFEGTGELFFGEGSRLTVL.

V and J are TRBV7-9 and TRBJ2-3; the D is unclear. The CDR3 is made up of 14 amino acids. The V end lost 3 bases, the J end lost 2 bases, and 9 bases lay between the germline ends. Germline V gene sequence: CDR1 SEHNR, CDR2 FQNEAQ (reference sequence). The CDR3 here is CASSFGGLTDTQYF. The DNA for the CDR3 is TGTGCCAGCAGCTTCGGCGGCCTCACAGATACGCAGTATTTT.

The chain uses TRBV7-8 and TRBJ2-7; D not resolved. Germline CDR1 reads SGHVS; CDR2 reads FQNEAQ. V was cut by 3 bases and J by 9 bases, with 18 bases left in between. This CDR3 region has 14 residues. The CDR3 region has the DNA TGTGCCAGCAGCTTCGATGTCCGGCGGTGGGGGCAGTACTTC. Translating it yields CASSFDVRRWGQYF.

J is TRBJ2-1 and V is TRBV5-1, with TRBD2 identical over 10 bases. Trimming at V came to 4 bases and at J to 3 bases, leaving 13 bases not matched to a gene. Germline CDR1 and CDR2: SGHRS and YFSETQ. The CDR3 runs to 18 residues. The CDR3 sequence: CASSPNPSGRALYNEQFF. CDR3 nucleotides: TGCGCCAGCAGCCCTAACCCCAGCGGGAGGGCCCTCTACAATGAGCAGTTCTTC.

This rearrangement joins TRBV19 to TRBJ1-5; weak D call: TRBD1 (6 bases). Trimming removed 5 bases at V and 1 base at J, with 24 bases between. The CDR3 extends over 19 amino acids. Germline CDR1 and CDR2: LNHDA and SQIVND (reference sequence). Here the CDR3 reads CASSSPGLRDGQSNQPQHF. The CDR3 DNA reads as TGTGCCAGTAGTTCCCCTGGGCTCCGGGACGGACAGAGCAATCAGCCCCAGCATTTT. Combining the CDR3 with reference TRBV19 and TRBJ1-5 gives the whole variable domain DGGITQSPKYLFRKEGQNVTLSCEQNLNHDAMYWYRQDPGQGLRLIYYSQIVNDFQKGDIAEGYSVSREKKESFPLTVTSAQKNPTAFYLCASSSPGLRDGQSNQPQHFGDGTRLSIL.

The chain is built from TRBV4-3 and TRBJ1-2; a possible D gene is TRBD1 (5 bases). Trimming took off 0 bases at V and 4 bases at J, with 12 bases between the two ends. The CDR3 totals 15 residues. Germline CDR1 LGHNA, CDR2 YSLEER. The CDR3 protein is CASSQDQGGIYGYTF. CDR3 coding DNA: TGCGCCAGCAGCCAAGATCAGGGAGGGATCTATGGCTACACCTTC.

Remarks on this clone: A much larger clone differs from this one at a single base, so this may be a read error. The chain couples TRBV30 to TRBJ1-2, with TRBD1 matching 8 bases. Germline lookup yields CDR1 GTSNPN and CDR2 SVGIG (reference sequence). This CDR3 region has 14 residues. The CDR3 sequence: CAWESGGLIYGYAF. DNA of the CDR3: TGTGCCTGGGAATCAGGGGGCTTGATCTATGGCTACGCCTTC.

The V and J genes are TRBV29-1 and TRBJ2-1; D is unresolved. CDR3 length equals 13 residues. V was pared by 3 bases and J by 8 bases, with 14 bases between. CDR1 is SQVTM and CDR2 is ANQGSEA in the germline V gene. The chain's CDR3 is CSVDRYRQDEQFF. The CDR3 nucleotides are TGCAGCGTTGACAGATACCGCCAGGATGAGCAGTTCTTC.

The rearrangement links TRBV27 to TRBJ1-2, with a possible D match to TRBD1 (6 bases). The CDR3 runs 16 residues. From germline, CDR1 is MNHEY and CDR2 SMNVEV (reference sequence). V was cut by 7 bases and J by 6 bases, with 24 bases left in between. CDR3 loop: CASTSVPGQRGDGYTF. CDR3 nucleotides: TGTGCCAGCACCAGCGTCCCGGGACAACGGGGAGATGGCTACACCTTC.

This clone was counted once. The gene calls are TRBV5-1 and TRBJ2-7; 8 bases map to TRBD1. Germline trimming cut 0 bases from V and 4 bases from J; bases unmatched to any gene: 3. Germline assignment: CDR1 SGHRS and CDR2 YFSETQ. The CDR3 runs 14 residues. CDR3 sequence (DNA): TGCGCCAGCAGCTTGGGGACAGGGAGATACGAGCAGTACTTC. Translated, it gives CASSLGTGRYEQYF. Using reference TRBV5-1 and TRBJ2-7 for the parts outside the CDR3, the full variable domain is KAGVTQTPRYLIKTRGQQVTLSCSPISGHRSVSWYQQTPGQGLQFLFEYFSETQRNKGNFPGRFSGRQFSNSRSEMNVSTLELGDSALYLCASSLGTGRYEQYFGPGTRLTVT.

The rearrangement joins TRBV11-2 to TRBJ2-3, with TRBD1 as a possible D gene (6 bases). Germline CDR1 and CDR2: SGHAT and FQNNGV. V was shortened by 1 base and J by 5 bases, with 7 bases between the two germline ends. The length of the CDR3 is 13 residues. In DNA form, the CDR3 reads TGTGCCAGCAGCTTAGTAGGGGGAGATACGCAGTATTTT. This codes for CASSLVGGDTQYF.

The chain links TRBV18 to TRBJ2-7; 10 positions agree with TRBD1. The V gene end was trimmed by 5 bases and the J gene end by 4 bases; junction bases not matched to a gene: 11. CDR3 length: 16 amino acids. CDR1 and CDR2 from the germline V gene are KGHSH and LQKENI. DNA of the CDR3: TGTGCCAGCTCAGAATTAGCACCGGGACAGGGGTACGAGCAGTACTTC. Its translation is CASSELAPGQGYEQYF.

This clone was counted between two and nine times. The chain employs TRBV7-9 and TRBJ2-7; D is possibly TRBD1 or TRBD2 (5 bases each). V was pared by 10 bases and J by 7 bases, with 14 bases between. The CDR3 contains 11 residues. Germline CDR1 is SEHNR and CDR2 is FQNEAQ (reference sequence). CDR3 coding DNA: TGTGCCACCGTGGGGGAAGTGGAGCAGTACTTC. This codes for CATVGEVEQYF.

In nucleotides, the CDR3 is TGCGCCAGCAGCCCGGGGGGGATCACCAATCAGCCCCAGCATTTT. It is translated as CASSPGGITNQPQHF. The chain uses TRBV5-1 and TRBJ1-5; D might be TRBD1 (5 bases). CDR3 length equals 15 residues. Trimming removed 4 bases at V and 3 bases at J, with 14 bases between. Per germline, CDR1 SGHRS and CDR2 YFSETQ.

This clone was recorded only once. The chain links TRBV6-6 to TRBJ1-2, with a possible D match to TRBD1 (6 bases). V dropped 7 bases and J dropped 0 bases, with 18 bases sitting between them. CDR1 is MNHNY, CDR2 SVGAGI, per germline (reference sequence). There are 16 residues in the CDR3. The CDR3 nucleotides read TGTGCCAGCACCCCGGGGGGGGCGTCTTCTAACTATGGCTACACCTTC. Its translation: CASTPGGASSNYGYTF.

The J gene is TRBJ1-2, the V gene TRBV5-4; a weak D match, TRBD1 (5 bases). Germline CDR1 SGHNT, CDR2 YYREEE (reference sequence). The CDR3 is 15 residues long. The V end lost 0 bases, the J end lost 3 bases, and 12 bases lay between the germline ends. This chain's CDR3 is CASSLDQGVHYGYTF. The CDR3 DNA follows: TGTGCCAGCAGCTTGGATCAGGGAGTTCACTATGGCTACACCTTC.

This chain joins TRBV2 and TRBJ2-7; 7 nucleotides line up with TRBD2. The CDR3 consists of 14 residues. V was clipped by 7 bases and J by 0 bases; unmatched bases: 6. The germline V gene encodes CDR1 SNHLY and CDR2 FYNNEI. The CDR3 DNA reads TGTGCCAGCACACTAGCGCGGAGCTCCTACGAGCAGTACTTC. Translated: CASTLARSSYEQYF. Together with reference TRBV2 and TRBJ2-7, the CDR3 gives the full variable domain: EPEVTQTPSHQVTQMGQEVILRCVPISNHLYFYWYRQILGQKVEFLVSFYNNEISEKSEIFDDQFSVERPDGSNFTLKIRSTKLEDSAMYFCASTLARSSYEQYFGPGTRLTVT.

J is TRBJ2-7 and V is TRBV10-3; 10 bases fit TRBD1. The CDR3 length is 15 residues. Germline values: CDR1 ENHRY, CDR2 SYGVKD. Trimming removed 2 bases from V and 7 bases from J; junction bases left unmatched: 8. CDR3 residues: CAISERTGGTGEQYF. CDR3 DNA: TGTGCCATCAGTGAGAGGACAGGGGGAACTGGGGAGCAGTACTTC.

This chain links TRBV2 with TRBJ2-5; 9 positions agree with TRBD1. J lost 2 bases, V lost 2 bases, and 3 bases had no gene match. The CDR3 consists of 15 residues. The V gene's germline CDR1 is SNHLY and CDR2 FYNNEI. The CDR3 DNA reads TGTGCCAGCAGTGAAATGGGACAGGGTCAAGAGACCCAGTACTTC. This encodes CASSEMGQGQETQYF.

The chain links TRBV5-1 to TRBJ2-7; 9 bases map to TRBD2. Germline-derived CDR1 and CDR2 are SGHRS and YFSETQ. V gave up 2 bases and J gave up 0 bases; unmatched junction bases: 3. The CDR3 spans 15 residues. The DNA of the CDR3 is TGCGCCAGCAGCTTAAATAGCGGGGGCTCCTACGAGCAGTACTTC. Translated, it gives CASSLNSGGSYEQYF. Supplemented by reference TRBV5-1 and TRBJ2-7, the full variable domain reads KAGVTQTPRYLIKTRGQQVTLSCSPISGHRSVSWYQQTPGQGLQFLFEYFSETQRNKGNFPGRFSGRQFSNSRSEMNVSTLELGDSALYLCASSLNSGGSYEQYFGPGTRLTVT.

About this clone itself: Other nucleotide sequences from this sample produce the same CDR3. The chain recombines TRBV18 with TRBJ2-5; 8 bases are a match to TRBD1. Germline CDR1 is KGHSH and CDR2 is LQKENI. The CDR3 runs to 15 residues. V trimming: 3 bases; J trimming: 2 bases; junction bases outside the gene matches: 5. The CDR3 protein is CASSPGQVQQETQYF. The DNA of the CDR3 is TGTGCCAGCTCACCGGGACAGGTCCAACAAGAGACCCAGTACTTC.

The rearrangement uses TRBV28 and TRBJ2-1; TRBD2 might be the D (6 bases). Trimming left V 4 bases short and J 6 bases short, with 13 bases between. Germline V lookup: CDR1 MDHEN, CDR2 SYDVKM. CDR3 length equals 14 residues. For the CDR3, the DNA is TGTGCCAGCAGTTACTCCGGGAGTGGCAATGAGCAGTTCTTC. Translating gives CASSYSGSGNEQFF.

This clone was observed many times. This chain uses TRBV28 with TRBJ2-1; 13 positions agree with TRBD2. Germline-derived CDR1 and CDR2 are MDHEN and SYDVKM. This CDR3 comprises 14 residues. V trimming: 6 bases; J trimming: 5 bases; junction bases outside the gene matches: 1. In nucleotides, the CDR3 is TGTGCCAGCAGGGGACTAGCGGGGCACAATGAGCAGTTCTTC. It yields the protein CASRGLAGHNEQFF.

This clone was seen only a few times. The V and J genes are TRBV4-2 and TRBJ1-2; TRBD1 agrees at 8 bases. CDR1 is LGHNA, CDR2 YNFKEQ, per germline. V shed 1 base, J shed 4 bases, and the junction held 11 bases outside the gene matches. This CDR3 contains 17 residues. The DNA of the CDR3 is TGTGCCAGCAGCCAAGTCGGCGGCAGGGGGCTTGGCTATGGCTACACCTTC. This translates into CASSQVGGRGLGYGYTF.

This clone was seen more than once but under ten times. The chain couples TRBV30 to TRBJ2-3; 9 bases are a match to TRBD1. The CDR3 sequence is 13 residues long. Germline V lookup: CDR1 GTSNPN, CDR2 SVGIG (reference sequence). The V and J ends lost 8 bases and 2 bases, in that order; junction bases with no gene match: 5. CDR3 nucleotide sequence: TGTGCCGGGGGACAGGGCTACACAGATACGCAGTATTTT. Its translation is CAGGQGYTDTQYF.

V usage is TRBV21-1 and J usage is TRBJ1-5; whether TRBD1, the table's D call, matches the DNA was not checked. TRBV21-1 is a listed pseudogene. This CDR3 is built from 16 residues. CDR3 DNA: TGTGCCAGCACGGGACAGGGGACTGATGGCAATCAGCCCCAGCATTTT. As protein: CASTGQGTDGNQPQHF.

The rearrangement links TRBV5-6 to TRBJ2-2; D is undetermined. The CDR3 runs 13 residues. CDR1 is SGHDT and CDR2 is YYEEEE in the germline V gene. The V end was cut by 0 bases, the J end by 5 bases, with 5 bases between. The DNA for the CDR3 is TGTGCCAGCAGCTTGGCTCAAACCGGGGAGCTGTTTTTT. It codes for CASSLAQTGELFF.

Concerning this clone itself: The same CDR3 can be traced to other DNA sequences in this sample. The genes are TRBV28 and TRBJ1-4, with 8 positions matching TRBD1. CDR1 and CDR2 from the germline V gene are MDHEN and SYDVKM. The CDR3 covers 15 residues. V lost 5 bases, J lost 6 bases, and 8 bases stayed unmatched. This chain's CDR3 is CASSQSGTGDEKLFF. The CDR3 nucleotides are TGTGCCAGCAGTCAATCCGGGACAGGCGATGAAAAACTGTTTTTT.

This chain connects TRBV28 to TRBJ2-7; D uncertain. This CDR3 has 16 amino acids. Trimming left V 4 bases short and J 3 bases short, with 19 bases between. Germline CDR1 and CDR2: MDHEN and SYDVKM. DNA of the CDR3: TGTGCCAGCAGTTCCCACTCGAACCATTGGGTCTACGAGCAGTACTTC. Translation gives CASSSHSNHWVYEQYF.